Listed here are 16 T cell receptor beta chains from one sample, sequenced in a study of response to subunit inactivated influenza vaccine. TCRdb independently ran MiXCR on the RT-PCR reads; one entry per CDR3 protein. The sample holds more than 550,000 distinct CDR3 sequences, about 10% seen once. The sample consisted of PBMCs from blood, taken on the day of vaccination. The receptors derive from a man aged 45-65 years who received an inactivated influenza vaccine.

This clonotype was counted at least ten times. The chain employs TRBV20-1 and TRBJ2-5; possibly TRBD1 or TRBD2 for D (5 bases each). V lost 3 bases to trimming and J lost 5 bases, with 16 bases between them. Germline V gives CDR1 DFQATT, CDR2 SNEGSKA (reference sequence). The CDR3 is made up of 14 amino acids. In DNA form, the CDR3 reads TGCAGTGCTAGGGGGGTGGGCCTCGGGGAGACCCAGTACTTC. Translation gives CSARGVGLGETQYF.

This clonotype has only a few counts. The chain links TRBV5-1 to TRBJ2-2, with TRBD1 matching 8 bases. The CDR3 loop spans 14 amino acids. Unmatched junction bases numbered 1, after V lost 0 bases and J lost 6 bases. Germline V lookup: CDR1 SGHRS, CDR2 YFSETQ. The CDR3 DNA reads as TGCGCCAGCAGCTTGGAGGGACAGGCCGGGGAGCTGTTTTTT. Its translation: CASSLEGQAGELFF.

This clonotype was observed at least ten times. The chain couples TRBV5-5 to TRBJ1-5; D is possibly TRBD1 (6 bases). CDR3 length: 16 amino acids. Germline V lookup: CDR1 SGHKS, CDR2 YYEKEE (reference sequence). Deletions cut 4 bases from V and 0 bases from J, with 14 bases between. The DNA for the CDR3 is TGTGCCAGCAGCCCCATAGGGGGGGATAGCAATCAGCCCCAGCATTTT. Encoded protein: CASSPIGGDSNQPQHF.

The CDR3 region has the DNA TGTGCCAGCAGCTTGCAAATCGCGGGGTCCCTGGGTGAGCAGTTCTTC. It encodes CASSLQIAGSLGEQFF. This rearrangement joins TRBV5-6 to TRBJ2-1, with D possibly TRBD2 on 6 matching bases. Trimming stripped 1 base from V and 9 bases from J, with 20 bases between. The CDR3 is 16 residues long. CDR1 SGHDT and CDR2 YYEEEE come from the germline V gene.

J is TRBJ2-1 and V is TRBV12-3 or TRBV12-4; 8 positions agree with TRBD1. This CDR3 has 12 residues. V shed 10 bases, J shed 10 bases, and the junction held 9 bases outside the gene matches. The CDR3 DNA is TGTGCCACCACGACAGGGGCGGGGGAGCAGTTCTTC. Translating it yields CATTTGAGEQFF.

The chain carries TRBV4-3 and TRBJ2-5; D is unclear. V lost 3 bases, J lost 5 bases, and 13 bases lay in between. Germline values: CDR1 LGHNA, CDR2 YSLEER. This CDR3 is built from 14 residues. The DNA of the CDR3 is TGCGCCAGCAGCCAGCAGACTGGGTGGGAGACCCAGTACTTC. It specifies CASSQQTGWETQYF.

The table lists this clonotype with many counts. The chain couples TRBV10-3 to TRBJ2-7, with 10 nucleotides matching TRBD2. Germline assignment: CDR1 ENHRY and CDR2 SYGVKD. After removal of 3 bases from V and 5 bases from J, the junction contained 4 bases not matched to a gene. CDR3 size: 14 residues. This CDR3 reads CAISEGLAEHEQYF. The DNA for the CDR3 is TGTGCCATCAGTGAAGGACTAGCGGAACACGAGCAGTACTTC.

In this sample, this clonotype turned up many times. J is TRBJ2-1 and V is TRBV5-1, with D possibly matching TRBD2 (5 bases). The CDR3 consists of 15 residues. Germline CDR1 and CDR2: SGHRS and YFSETQ. The ends were cut back, 6 bases at V and 3 bases at J, with 16 bases in the middle. CDR3 nucleotides: TGCGCCAGCAAGGACGGGGATGGGGTCTACAATGAGCAGTTCTTC. As protein: CASKDGDGVYNEQFF.

This chain uses TRBV4-2 with TRBJ2-5, with D unresolved. The CDR3 is 15 residues long. CDR1 LGHNA and CDR2 YNFKEQ come from the germline V gene. V was clipped by 0 bases and J by 1 base, with 9 bases between them. CDR3 DNA: TGTGCCAGCAGCCAAGAAAGACGACTCCAAGAGACCCAGTACTTC. Amino acid sequence: CASSQERRLQETQYF.

This clonotype has ten or more counts. J is TRBJ2-1 and V is TRBV5-1; TRBD2 matches at 11 bases. From germline, CDR1 is SGHRS and CDR2 YFSETQ. The CDR3 covers 16 residues. The J segment lost 4 bases and the V segment lost 0 bases, leaving 3 bases of the junction unmatched. CDR3: CASSLDTSGGYNEQFF. The CDR3 DNA reads as TGCGCCAGCAGCTTGGATACTAGCGGGGGTTACAATGAGCAGTTCTTC. The full variable domain, rest sourced from reference TRBV5-1 and TRBJ2-1, is KAGVTQTPRYLIKTRGQQVTLSCSPISGHRSVSWYQQTPGQGLQFLFEYFSETQRNKGNFPGRFSGRQFSNSRSEMNVSTLELGDSALYLCASSLDTSGGYNEQFFGPGTRLTVL.

This clonotype occurred many times. This sequence joins TRBV20-1 and TRBJ2-1; TRBD2 is a possible D gene (5 bases). The CDR3 spans 14 residues. Per germline, CDR1 DFQATT and CDR2 SNEGSKA (reference sequence). V was cut by 6 bases and J by 4 bases, with 16 bases left in between. As DNA, the CDR3 is TGCAGTGCCCCTTCCGGGATGGGGTACAATGAGCAGTTCTTC. Its protein product is CSAPSGMGYNEQFF.

The V call is TRBV20-1, the J call TRBJ2-7; D might be TRBD2 (6 bases). The CDR3 has 12 residues. Germline V gene data show CDR1 as DFQATT and CDR2 as SNEGSKA (reference sequence). V dropped 6 bases and J dropped 5 bases, with 14 bases sitting between them. The chain's CDR3 is CSAKGLINEQYF. The CDR3 DNA follows: TGCAGTGCAAAGGGACTTATCAACGAGCAGTACTTC.

The sample holds a few counts of this clonotype. The V call is TRBV29-1, the J call TRBJ2-3; weak D call: TRBD2 (7 bases). Germline V gives CDR1 SQVTM, CDR2 ANQGSEA. V was trimmed by 6 bases and J by 6 bases, leaving 19 bases between them. This CDR3 has 14 residues. The CDR3, as DNA: TGCAGCGTCCCCTTATTGTCGGGGGGCGATACGCAGTATTTT. Translating it yields CSVPLLSGGDTQYF.

The chain employs TRBV12-3 or TRBV12-4 and TRBJ1-2; D not resolved. There are 14 residues in the CDR3. V was cut by 6 bases and J by 0 bases, with 11 bases left in between. CDR3 DNA sequence: TGTGCCAGCAGCAAAGAACGGGCTAACTATGGCTACACCTTC. Translating it yields CASSKERANYGYTF.

The chain recombines TRBV5-1 with TRBJ1-2; 9 positions agree with TRBD1. V gave up 3 bases and J gave up 8 bases; unmatched junction bases: 8. The CDR3 spans 14 residues. CDR1 is SGHRS and CDR2 is YFSETQ in the germline V gene. CDR3 sequence (DNA): TGCGCCAGCAGCTCCCGGACAGGGGAGGGGGGCTACACCTTC. Its translation: CASSSRTGEGGYTF. Full variable domain (remainder filled in from reference TRBV5-1 and TRBJ1-2): KAGVTQTPRYLIKTRGQQVTLSCSPISGHRSVSWYQQTPGQGLQFLFEYFSETQRNKGNFPGRFSGRQFSNSRSEMNVSTLELGDSALYLCASSSRTGEGGYTFGSGTRLTVV.

The V call is TRBV4-2, the J call TRBJ2-6; 7 bases line up with TRBD1. The V gene's germline CDR1 is LGHNA and CDR2 YNFKEQ. V lost 1 base and J lost 0; bases outside the gene matches: 9. The CDR3 covers 19 residues. CDR3 in DNA: TGTGCCAGCAGCCAAGTATCACAGGGGCTCCACTCTGGGGCCAACGTCCTGACTTTC. Protein product: CASSQVSQGLHSGANVLTF.